This TCR beta chain was sequenced for a study of blood T cell repertoires in COVID-19. This table comes from immunoSEQ multiplex PCR, and its TCRdb copy is limited to in-frame clones, with some not included. In the table there are approximately 190,000 clones, 80% of which are singletons. This TCR was sampled from a man aged 55 to 70 with acute or convalescent COVID-19. The sample consisted of peripheral blood.

CDR3 loop: CASSTGGQPGETQYF. CDR3 coding DNA: TGTGCCAGCAGCACAGGGGGACAGCCCGGGGAGACCCAGTACTTC. The chain is built from TRBV7-2 and TRBJ2-5; 8 nucleotides line up with TRBD1. The CDR3 is 15 residues long. Trimming cost V 5 bases and J 5 bases; bases outside gene matches: 10. CDR1 and CDR2 (germline): SGHTA, FQGNSA.